The 25 T cell receptor beta chains below all came from one sample that was sequenced in a study of blood T cell repertoires in COVID-19. The table came from immunoSEQ multiplex PCR; TCRdb's copy has only in-frame clones and leaves some out. The sample holds about 170,000 clones; around 87% are singletons and the top ten take under 3%. What was sequenced was peripheral blood. These receptors all stem from a woman older than 75 with COVID-19, enrolled during active disease.

The chain joins TRBV18 to TRBJ2-7, with 9 bases lining up with TRBD1. V lost 3 bases, J lost 1 base, and 4 bases stayed unmatched. Germline values: CDR1 KGHSH, CDR2 LQKENI. The CDR3 runs 15 residues. This CDR3 reads CASSPWTGESYEQYF. Written as DNA, the CDR3 is TGTGCCAGCTCACCCTGGACAGGGGAATCCTACGAGCAGTACTTC.

The chain employs TRBV6-5 and TRBJ2-5; D perhaps matches TRBD1 (6 bases). Germline values: CDR1 MNHEY, CDR2 SVGAGI. The CDR3 runs 13 residues. V was shortened by 5 bases and J by 4 bases, with 11 bases between the two germline ends. The DNA of the CDR3 is TGTGCCAGCAGTATGACAGGCCGAGAGACCCAGTACTTC. Amino acid sequence: CASSMTGRETQYF.

The chain combines TRBV12-3 or TRBV12-4 with TRBJ1-2; TRBD1 matches 9 bases. The ends lost 5 bases at V and 8 bases at J; junction bases unmatched: 6. This CDR3 comprises 13 residues. The CDR3 sequence: CASSPQGAPGYTF. The CDR3 DNA reads TGTGCCAGCAGTCCACAGGGGGCTCCAGGCTACACCTTC.

V is TRBV28 and J is TRBJ2-1; TRBD1 aligns across 10 bases. CDR3 length: 16 amino acids. Germline assignment: CDR1 MDHEN and CDR2 SYDVKM. The junction had 9 bases not matched to a gene; V was cut back by 6 bases and J by 4 bases. CDR3: CASRGTGQGTYNEQFF. The CDR3 bases are TGTGCCAGCAGAGGAACGGGACAGGGGACTTACAATGAGCAGTTCTTC.

As DNA, the CDR3 is TGTGCCAGCAGCGTAGGTTTCAGGGTGGGCACTGAAGCTTTCTTT. Protein product: CASSVGFRVGTEAFF. V and J are TRBV9 and TRBJ1-1, with D tentatively TRBD1 (5 bases). V lost 0 bases and J lost 4, with 13 bases in between. The germline gives CDR1 SGDLS, CDR2 YYNGEE. The CDR3 consists of 15 residues.

The CDR3 spells CASSLGGTSGRTDTQYF. CDR3 in DNA: TGTGCCAGCAGCTTGGGCGGGACTAGCGGGAGAACAGATACGCAGTATTTT. This chain links TRBV5-4 with TRBJ2-3; TRBD2 aligns across 14 bases. Germline CDR1 reads SGHNT; CDR2 reads YYREEE (reference sequence). With 0 bases clipped from V and 3 bases from J, the junction kept 3 bases outside the gene matches. CDR3 size: 17 residues.

V usage is TRBV7-9 and J usage is TRBJ1-4, with 9 bases fitting TRBD1. The V segment lost 7 bases and the J segment 2 bases; nucleotides outside the gene matches: 14. The CDR3 spans 18 residues. Germline assignment: CDR1 SEHNR and CDR2 FQNEAQ (reference sequence). This CDR3 is CASTPLGQGFWTNEKLFF. CDR3 nucleotide sequence: TGTGCCAGCACCCCCTTGGGACAGGGTTTTTGGACTAATGAAAAACTGTTTTTT.

The table lists this clone with a count of one. V usage is TRBV28 and J usage is TRBJ2-5, with 7 bases identical to TRBD2. Germline V gene data show CDR1 as MDHEN and CDR2 as SYDVKM. Trimming removed 5 bases from V and 2 bases from J; junction bases left unmatched: 8. This CDR3 is built from 15 residues. The CDR3 spells CASSPTYGGQETQYF. CDR3 sequence (DNA): TGTGCCAGCAGTCCCACCTACGGGGGGCAAGAGACCCAGTACTTC.

This clone was seen a handful of times. The J gene is TRBJ1-6, the V gene TRBV6-2 or TRBV6-3; the D is unclear. From germline, CDR1 is MNHEY and CDR2 SVGEGT. The length of the CDR3 is 16 residues. Trimming stripped 2 bases from V and 0 bases from J, with 8 bases between. The CDR3: CASSYGESSYNSPLHF. The CDR3, as DNA: TGTGCCAGCAGTTACGGGGAGAGCTCCTATAATTCACCCCTCCACTTT.

This clone was seen a handful of times. The chain links TRBV9 to TRBJ1-6; TRBD1 is a possible D gene (6 bases). This CDR3 is 14 amino acids long. Trimming stripped 4 bases from V and 9 bases from J, with 14 bases between. Germline V gene lookup returns CDR1 SGDLS and CDR2 YYNGEE. CDR3 coding DNA: TGTGCCAGCAGCACAACAGGGTCTAGTTCACCCCTCCACTTT. This gives the protein CASSTTGSSSPLHF.

This chain links TRBV19 with TRBJ1-1, with a weak D call TRBD1 (6 bases). Deletions cut 5 bases from V and 0 bases from J, with 10 bases between. The CDR3 consists of 14 residues. The germline V gene has CDR1 LNHDA and CDR2 SQIVND (reference sequence). The CDR3 loop reads CASSPQGMNTEAFF. DNA for the CDR3: TGTGCCAGTAGTCCCCAGGGGATGAACACTGAAGCTTTCTTT.

This clone was detected once. V and J are TRBV6-6 and TRBJ1-5; TRBD1 matches at 9 bases. Germline assignment: CDR1 MNHNY and CDR2 SVGAGI (reference sequence). Unmatched junction bases numbered 8, after V lost 9 bases and J lost 5 bases. This CDR3 has 14 residues. For the CDR3, the DNA is TGTGCCAGTGAACAGGGGGCAGGTTATCAGCCCCAGCATTTT. Translating it yields CASEQGAGYQPQHF.

This rearrangement joins TRBV28 to TRBJ1-2; no reliable D call. Trimming took off 8 bases at V and 3 bases at J, with 13 bases between the two ends. CDR1 and CDR2 (germline): MDHEN, SYDVKM. This CDR3 is 13 amino acids long. The CDR3 DNA reads TGTGCCAGCTCCCTTGCAGTACACTATGGCTACACCTTC. Translating it yields CASSLAVHYGYTF.

The CDR3 spells CASSLQGYNEQFF. DNA for the CDR3: TGTGCCAGCAGCTTACAGGGTTACAATGAGCAGTTCTTC. This rearrangement joins TRBV7-2 to TRBJ2-1; tentative D call: TRBD1 (5 bases). Germline-derived CDR1 and CDR2 are SGHTA and FQGNSA. The CDR3 covers 13 residues. The ends were cut back, 2 bases at V and 4 bases at J, with 6 bases in the middle.

The rearrangement joins TRBV20-1 to TRBJ2-3, with 7 bases that match TRBD2. In germline, CDR1 is DFQATT, CDR2 SNEGSKA (reference sequence). CDR3 length: 15 residues. The V and J ends lost 3 bases and 8 bases, in that order; junction bases with no gene match: 14. DNA of the CDR3: TGCAGTGCTAGTGCTGGCGGGAGCTCGGTTGGTACGCAGTATTTT. Protein: CSASAGGSSVGTQYF.

The chain uses TRBV6-5 and TRBJ2-5; no definite D call. The CDR3 is 14 residues long. V gave up 5 bases and J gave up 1 base, with 11 bases separating them. CDR1 and CDR2 from the germline V gene are MNHEY and SVGAGI. CDR3 sequence (DNA): TGTGCCAGCAGTCAACATGGGCCCCAAGAGACCCAGTACTTC. Protein: CASSQHGPQETQYF.

The chain couples TRBV4-2 to TRBJ2-7, with D possibly matching TRBD2 (5 bases). The V gene lost 4 bases and the J gene lost 2 bases, with 12 bases spanning the gap. Germline values: CDR1 LGHNA, CDR2 YNFKEQ. CDR3 length: 14 amino acids. This CDR3 is CASSPAAAPYEQYF. The CDR3 coding sequence is TGTGCCAGCAGCCCCGCAGCGGCCCCCTACGAGCAGTACTTC.

V is TRBV11-2 and J is TRBJ1-1; weak D call: TRBD1 (5 bases). Germline V gene sequence: CDR1 SGHAT, CDR2 FQNNGV. The CDR3 contains 13 residues. Trimming pared 6 bases from V and 6 bases from J, leaving 14 bases between. CDR3 bases: TGTGCCAGCAGAAAAACAGGAGGGGCTGAAGCTTTCTTT. Translation: CASRKTGGAEAFF.

In regard to this clone: This CDR3 is also generated by other DNA sequences in the sample. The chain has TRBV2 and TRBJ1-2; D uncertain. Between the trimmed V and J ends, which lost 4 bases and 2 bases, there was a span of 8 bases. The germline CDR1 and CDR2 sequences are SNHLY and FYNNEI. This CDR3 contains 13 residues. The CDR3 region has the DNA TGTGCCAGCAGTGTCTCAGGAAACTATGGCTACACCTTC. Its protein product is CASSVSGNYGYTF.

In DNA form, the CDR3 reads TGTGCCAGCTCATCACACCCCGGGAGCATTCAGTACTTC. Its translation is CASSSHPGSIQYF. This chain connects TRBV18 to TRBJ2-4; perhaps TRBD2 as D (6 bases). The V end was cut by 5 bases, the J end by 9 bases, with 14 bases between. This CDR3 comprises 13 residues. Per germline, CDR1 KGHSH and CDR2 LQKENI.

The genes are TRBV7-2 and TRBJ2-6; tentatively, D is TRBD2 (6 bases). The CDR3 runs to 17 residues. The germline V and J ends were trimmed by 8 bases and 2 bases, with 19 bases remaining between them. Germline V gives CDR1 SGHTA, CDR2 FQGNSA. The DNA for the CDR3 is TGTGCCAGCGGACCCGGAGGGACGGGTACTGGGGCCAACGTCCTGACTTTC. It encodes CASGPGGTGTGANVLTF.

Here the CDR3 reads CASSVETRNTEAFF. The CDR3 DNA reads TGTGCCAGCAGCGTAGAAACAAGAAACACTGAAGCTTTCTTT. This chain links TRBV9 with TRBJ1-1; D remains ambiguous. The V gene lost 0 bases and the J gene lost 2 bases, with 8 bases spanning the gap. The CDR3 sequence is 14 residues long. Looked up from germline, CDR1 is SGDLS and CDR2 is YYNGEE.

The chain combines TRBV25-1 with TRBJ2-7; maybe TRBD1 (5 bases). Germline CDR1 MGHDK, CDR2 SYGVNS. This CDR3 is built from 17 residues. The V end was cut by 1 base, the J end by 5 bases, with 21 bases between. This chain's CDR3 is CASSEWKGLPQRNEQYF. CDR3 bases: TGTGCCAGCAGTGAATGGAAGGGGTTACCGCAAAGGAACGAGCAGTACTTC.

Worth noting for this clone: Within the sample, other DNA sequences also encode this same CDR3. The V gene is TRBV7-3, the J gene TRBJ2-2; D is perhaps TRBD2 (5 bases). The CDR3 totals 16 residues. V gave up 1 base and J gave up 1 base, with 10 bases separating them. Per germline, CDR1 SGHTA and CDR2 FQGTGA. The CDR3 coding sequence is TGTGCCAGCAGCTTAAAAGCCGGACTGAACACCGGGGAGCTGTTTTTT. Translated: CASSLKAGLNTGELFF.

The chain joins TRBV5-1 to TRBJ2-1; 9 bases match TRBD1. CDR1 is SGHRS and CDR2 is YFSETQ in the germline V gene. The CDR3 has 14 amino acids. With 5 bases clipped from V and 8 bases from J, the junction kept 8 bases outside the gene matches. This CDR3 reads CASRPWDRVDEQFF. CDR3 in DNA: TGCGCCAGCAGACCCTGGGACAGGGTGGATGAGCAGTTCTTC.